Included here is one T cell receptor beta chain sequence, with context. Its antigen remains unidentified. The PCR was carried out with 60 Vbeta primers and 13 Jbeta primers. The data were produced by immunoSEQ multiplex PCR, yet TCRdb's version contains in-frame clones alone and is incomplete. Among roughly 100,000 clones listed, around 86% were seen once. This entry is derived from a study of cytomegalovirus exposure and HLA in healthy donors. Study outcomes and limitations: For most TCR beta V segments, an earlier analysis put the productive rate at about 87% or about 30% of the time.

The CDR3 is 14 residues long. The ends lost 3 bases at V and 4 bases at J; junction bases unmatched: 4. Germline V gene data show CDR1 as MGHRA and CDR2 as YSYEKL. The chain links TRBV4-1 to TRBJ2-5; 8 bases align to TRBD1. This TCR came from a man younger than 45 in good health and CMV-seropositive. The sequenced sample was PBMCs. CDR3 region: CASSHPDRVETQYF. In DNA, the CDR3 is TGCGCCAGCAGCCACCCGGACAGGGTAGAGACCCAGTACTTC.